The source of this T cell receptor beta chain is a study of cytomegalovirus exposure and HLA in healthy donors. General study points: The study recorded over 150 TCR beta chains that were cytomegalovirus-associated.

It was with 60 Vbeta and 13 Jbeta primers that the PCR ran. TCRdb's table, derived via immunoSEQ multiplex PCR, lists solely in-frame clones and lacks some. Its table lists approximately 52,000 clones. Donors consisted of healthy bone marrow donors. Germline lookup yields CDR1 MNHEY and CDR2 SMNVEV (reference sequence). V shed 0 bases, J shed 6 bases, and the junction held 13 bases outside the gene matches. The CDR3 consists of 18 residues. With regard to this clone: Antigen: not known.

The TCR comes from a woman in her sixties or seventies in good health and CMV-seropositive. Sequenced material: PBMCs. The J gene is TRBJ2-3, the V gene TRBV27, with 9 bases fitting TRBD1. CDR3 coding DNA: TGTGCCAGCAGTTTATCGAAGGGACAGGGTGTCTCCAGCGATACGCAGTATTTT. The encoded protein is CASSLSKGQGVSSDTQYF.